The T cell receptor (beta chain) under discussion was sequenced for a study of naive and memory T cell subsets. General study results and limits: Activation and differentiation may alter RNA-based TCR counts.

In this sample, this clonotype turned up a few times. Its antigen is as yet unknown. The beta constant-region primer was an equimolar mix of two oligonucleotides covering TRBC1 and TRBC2. Ligated cDNA was amplified by four rounds of PCR with nested alpha and beta constant-region primers and SP2. MiXCR was run by TCRdb on the UMI-ligation and nested PCR reads, yielding one entry per CDR3 protein. This table holds 15,000 to 20,000 distinct CDR3 sequences, approximately 9.4% found once. V lost 5 bases, J lost 0 bases, and 7 bases stayed unmatched. Germline V CDR1 and CDR2: SGHTA, FQGTGA. The CDR3 runs to 16 residues.

Source material: central memory CD8+ T cells from blood. The sequence derives from a human donor in good health. V and J are TRBV7-3 and TRBJ2-3; 8 bases align to TRBD2. The CDR3 DNA is TGTGCCAGCAGCGCGATAGCGGGACCTAGCACAGATACGCAGTATTTT. It codes for CASSAIAGPSTDTQYF.